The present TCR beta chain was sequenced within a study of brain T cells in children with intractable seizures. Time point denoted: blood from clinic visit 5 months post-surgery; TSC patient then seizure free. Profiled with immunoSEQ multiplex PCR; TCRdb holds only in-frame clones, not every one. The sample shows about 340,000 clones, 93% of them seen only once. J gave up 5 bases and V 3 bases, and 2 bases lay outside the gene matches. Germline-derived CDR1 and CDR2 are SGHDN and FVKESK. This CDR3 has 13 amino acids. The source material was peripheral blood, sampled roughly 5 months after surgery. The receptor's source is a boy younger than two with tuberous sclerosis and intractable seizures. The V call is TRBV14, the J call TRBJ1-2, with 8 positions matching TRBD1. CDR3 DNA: TGTGCCAGCAGCCATCACAGGGGGTATGGCTACACCTTC. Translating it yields CASSHHRGYGYTF.